One and the same sample provided the 31 T cell receptor beta chains below, sequenced in a study of spatial heterogeneity in lung cancer. Points from the study as a whole: It was found that expanded intratumoral alpha and beta TCR counts tracked tumor mutation counts.

For these TCRs, the target antigens are not known. TCRdb re-analysed the 5' RACE reads in MiXCR, keeping a single row per CDR3 protein. The sample yields approximately 11,000 distinct CDR3 sequences, around 8% seen once. Described time point: sample taken at primary tumor resection. Sequences were derived from lung tumor tissue, sampled at surgery. The receptors stem from a female donor with early-stage non-small cell lung cancer.

There are many counts of this clonotype. As an off-target read in a library built for alpha chains, this beta chain has a frequency of little significance. The chain combines TRBV6-5 with TRBJ1-3; the D is unclear. CDR1 and CDR2 from the germline V gene are MNHEY and SVGAGI. CDR3 length equals 16 residues. V was shortened by 5 bases and J by 0 bases, with 14 bases between the two germline ends. In nucleotides, the CDR3 is TGTGCCAGCAGTCTAACCCGTACTAGCTCTGGAAACACCATATATTTT. Translating it yields CASSLTRTSSGNTIYF.

Points on this clonotype: Little can be read into the size of this beta chain, an off-target read in a library designed for alpha chains. CDR3 protein: CASSQVGADQPQHF. In DNA form, the CDR3 reads TGCGCCAGCAGCCAGGTAGGGGCCGATCAGCCCCAGCATTTT. The rearrangement links TRBV4-1 to TRBJ1-5, with TRBD1 as a possible D gene (5 bases). The CDR3 consists of 14 residues. V shed 3 bases and J shed 5 bases, with 11 bases lying between them. CDR1 and CDR2 from the germline V gene are MGHRA and YSYEKL.

Regarding this clonotype: This beta chain slipped into a library made for alpha chains as a stray read, so its size is not meaningful. The CDR3: CASGILGGPSGTGELFF. The CDR3 DNA reads TGTGCCAGCGGTATTTTGGGGGGCCCCTCGGGGACCGGGGAGCTGTTTTTT. The chain has TRBV27 and TRBJ2-2, with D perhaps being TRBD1 or TRBD2 (6 bases each). Trimming cost V 8 bases and J 5 bases, with 24 bases left between them. The CDR3 loop spans 17 amino acids. In germline, CDR1 is MNHEY, CDR2 SMNVEV (reference sequence).

Details on this clonotype: For a library built for alpha chains, this beta chain is a stray read; little rests on its size. V is TRBV5-4 and J is TRBJ1-2, with 9 bases fitting TRBD1. Germline-derived CDR1 and CDR2 are SGHNT and YYREEE (reference sequence). The CDR3 extends over 14 amino acids. V lost 2 bases and J lost 7; bases outside the gene matches: 6. CDR3 coding DNA: TGTGCCAGCAGCTTACAGGGGGCGATCTTTGGCTACACCTTC. Its protein product is CASSLQGAIFGYTF.

About this clonotype: The size of this beta chain means little, since it is a stray read in a library made for alpha chains. The chain employs TRBV30 and TRBJ2-1; D not resolved. Germline lookup yields CDR1 GTSNPN and CDR2 SVGIG (reference sequence). V was shortened by 2 bases and J by 13 bases, with 12 bases between the two germline ends. The CDR3 extends over 11 amino acids. This CDR3 is CAWSRRSFQFF. CDR3 DNA: TGTGCCTGGAGTAGGAGAAGTTTCCAGTTCTTC.

This clonotype was counted many times. The size of this beta chain means little, since it is a stray read in a library made for alpha chains. The chain is built from TRBV5-5 and TRBJ2-2; 9 bases fit TRBD1. CDR3 size: 15 residues. V gave up 4 bases and J gave up 4 bases; unmatched junction bases: 5. Germline V CDR1 and CDR2: SGHKS, YYEKEE (reference sequence). CDR3 in amino acids: CASSGPGQGTGELFF. The CDR3 region has the DNA TGTGCCAGCAGCGGACCGGGACAGGGCACCGGGGAGCTGTTTTTT. Variable domain in full (rest from reference TRBV5-5 and TRBJ2-2): DAGVTQSPTHLIKTRGQQVTLRCSPISGHKSVSWYQQVLGQGPQFIFQYYEKEERGRGNFPDRFSARQFPNYSSELNVNALLLGDSALYLCASSGPGQGTGELFFGEGSRLTVL.

This clonotype was found many times. Being off target in a library aimed at alpha chains, this beta chain has a size of little meaning. The V and J genes are TRBV6-5 and TRBJ2-7; unclear D gene. This CDR3 contains 15 residues. Trimming took off 5 bases at V and 7 bases at J, with 21 bases between the two ends. CDR1 MNHEY and CDR2 SVGAGI come from the germline V gene. Here the CDR3 reads CASSPVSYTTKEQYF. CDR3 DNA sequence: TGTGCCAGCAGTCCCGTAAGCTACACCACGAAAGAGCAGTACTTC.

This clonotype is categorized as medium-sized (0.01 to 0.1%). A library prepared for alpha chains yielded this beta chain as an off-target read; its size is of little meaning. The V gene is TRBV20-1, the J gene TRBJ2-7; 8 nucleotides match TRBD1. Per germline, CDR1 DFQATT and CDR2 SNEGSKA (reference sequence). Losses at the gene ends were 2 bases for V and 4 bases for J; bases not matched to a gene: 7. The CDR3 spans 14 residues. Here the CDR3 DNA reads TGCAGTGCTAGAACCGGACAGGGCTCGTACGAGCAGTACTTC. This encodes CSARTGQGSYEQYF.

This clonotype was found many times. A library made for alpha chains picked up this beta chain off target, so its size means little. The CDR3 DNA follows: TGTGCCAGCAGCCAAGGCCGGGTCCCGACAGGCGAGCAGTACTTC. Translation gives CASSQGRVPTGEQYF. This chain uses TRBV3-1 with TRBJ2-7; weak D call: TRBD1 (6 bases). The germline V gene encodes CDR1 LGHDT and CDR2 YNNKEL (reference sequence). The CDR3 is 15 residues long. With 1 base removed from V and 6 bases from J, the gap between germline ends came to 16 bases.

This clonotype was counted ten times or more. This beta chain is an unintended read in a library built for alpha chains; its size means little. The chain couples TRBV7-9 to TRBJ2-5; D possibly corresponds to TRBD1 (5 bases). The CDR3 runs to 14 residues. Germline-derived CDR1 and CDR2 are SEHNR and FQNEAQ (reference sequence). Trimming removed 4 bases from V and 1 base from J, with 10 bases in between. CDR3 sequence (DNA): TGTGCCAGCAGCTCTCGACAGTTCCAAGAGACCCAGTACTTC. Its protein product is CASSSRQFQETQYF.

This clonotype was recorded at least ten times. This beta chain is a stray read from a library made for alpha chains; its abundance is not meaningful. This chain joins TRBV12-3 or TRBV12-4 and TRBJ1-3; no reliable D call. Deletions cut 3 bases from V and 3 bases from J, with 12 bases between. The CDR3 sequence is 15 residues long. The CDR3 coding sequence is TGTGCCAGCAGTTTGAAGGCAGGTCATGGAAACACCATATATTTT. Protein product: CASSLKAGHGNTIYF.

Ten or more counts support this clonotype. With the library built for alpha chains, this beta chain is off target and its frequency is not meaningful. The V and J genes are TRBV7-2 and TRBJ1-1; D possibly corresponds to TRBD1 (5 bases). CDR1 is SGHTA and CDR2 is FQGNSA in the germline V gene. This CDR3 has 14 amino acids. Trimming pared 10 bases from V and 4 bases from J, leaving 19 bases between. DNA for the CDR3: TGTGCCACCCAGACGACGGGACGGTCCACTGAAGCTTTCTTT. Its translation: CATQTTGRSTEAFF.

At least ten counts were recorded for this clonotype. A library made for alpha chains picked up this beta chain off target, so its size means little. The J gene is TRBJ2-1, the V gene TRBV9; the D is unclear. The CDR3 loop spans 14 amino acids. Trimming took 0 bases from V and 6 from J, leaving 10 bases between them. Germline CDR1 SGDLS, CDR2 YYNGEE. CDR3 region: CASSVDGPGNEQFF. The DNA of the CDR3 is TGTGCCAGCAGCGTAGATGGTCCCGGCAATGAGCAGTTCTTC.

This clonotype was found many times. Because the library targeted alpha chains, this beta chain is an off-target read whose size means little. The chain uses TRBV20-1 and TRBJ2-5; possibly TRBD2 for D (5 bases). The CDR3 loop spans 13 amino acids. The V gene lost 6 bases and the J gene lost 1 base, with 12 bases spanning the gap. Germline CDR1 and CDR2: DFQATT and SNEGSKA (reference sequence). In DNA, the CDR3 is TGCAGTGCGGCGGACTCCCTCCAAGAGACCCAGTACTTC. Translation: CSAADSLQETQYF.

This clonotype came up many times. This beta chain is off target for a library built for alpha chains, so its abundance means little. The gene calls are TRBV4-2 and TRBJ2-7; 8 bases fit TRBD2. Germline trimming cut 4 bases from V and 2 bases from J; bases unmatched to any gene: 7. Per the germline V gene, CDR1 is LGHNA and CDR2 is YNFKEQ. The CDR3 extends over 15 amino acids. The DNA of the CDR3 is TGTGCCAGCAGCCCGAGCGGGAGTCACACCTACGAGCAGTACTTC. The encoded protein is CASSPSGSHTYEQYF.

This clonotype rates as medium-sized (0.01 to 0.1%). This beta chain lies outside the target of a library built for alpha chains; its clone size means little. CDR3 DNA sequence: TGTGCCAGCAGCTGGACAGGGACAGGAGAAAAACTGTTTTTT. Encoded protein: CASSWTGTGEKLFF. V and J are TRBV5-5 and TRBJ1-4; TRBD1 agrees at 8 bases. The ends lost 3 bases at V and 8 bases at J; junction bases unmatched: 6. The CDR3 has 14 residues. Germline CDR1 and CDR2: SGHKS and YYEKEE (reference sequence).

Ten or more counts support this clonotype. This beta chain turned up in a library designed for alpha chains; as an off-target read, its abundance says little. This chain joins TRBV27 and TRBJ1-1; D possibly corresponds to TRBD1 (6 bases). The CDR3 runs 13 residues. Germline CDR1 MNHEY, CDR2 SMNVEV (reference sequence). Trimming took off 8 bases at V and 3 bases at J, with 13 bases between the two ends. CDR3: CASAGVWDTEAFF. The CDR3 region has the DNA TGTGCCAGCGCAGGGGTTTGGGACACTGAAGCTTTCTTT.

This clonotype was detected ten times or more. This beta chain came through as a stray read in a library set up for alpha chains, and its size says little. The chain recombines TRBV7-2 with TRBJ2-1; 11 bases match TRBD1. The germline V gene encodes CDR1 SGHTA and CDR2 FQGNSA. This CDR3 has 15 residues. J was trimmed by 9 bases and V by 3 bases; bases with no gene match: 7. The CDR3 is CASSFPDRGRFEQFF. CDR3 in DNA: TGTGCCAGCAGCTTCCCGGACAGGGGGCGCTTTGAGCAGTTCTTC.

This clonotype was detected ten times or more. Little can be read into the size of this beta chain, an off-target read in a library designed for alpha chains. V is TRBV21-1 and J is TRBJ2-7; TRBD1 reflects the table's D call only, with no check against the DNA. TRBV21-1 is labeled a pseudogene. The CDR3 sequence is 17 residues long. The CDR3 nucleotides read TGTGCCAGCAGCAAACAGGGGCCGGGTGAAGACGGGGTCGAGCAGTACTTC. The encoded protein is CASSKQGPGEDGVEQYF.

A word on this clonotype: A much larger clone is a single base away; this may be a read error. This beta chain is a stray read from a library made for alpha chains; its abundance is not meaningful. The CDR3 sequence: CASSLRFSDQPQHF. DNA of the CDR3: TGTGCCAGCAGTTTGAGATTTAGCGATCAGCCCCAGCATTTT. The rearrangement joins TRBV12-3 or TRBV12-4 to TRBJ1-5; D not resolved. The CDR3 contains 14 residues.

This clonotype was counted between two and nine times. This beta chain appears as a stray read in a library generated for alpha chains; its size is not informative. The CDR3 DNA is TGTGCCAGCAGTTCCCGGGACCGACTCTCAGATACGCAGTATTTT. Its protein product is CASSSRDRLSDTQYF. The V and J genes are TRBV6-6 and TRBJ2-3; D may match TRBD1 or TRBD2 (5 bases each). The CDR3 is 15 amino acids. CDR1 is MNHNY and CDR2 is SVGAGI in the germline V gene (reference sequence). Trimming cost V 4 bases and J 4 bases, with 15 bases left between them.

This clonotype was found many times. For a library built for alpha chains, this beta chain is a stray read; little rests on its size. The chain uses TRBV7-8 and TRBJ2-5, with 10 bases aligning to TRBD2. J was trimmed by 5 bases and V by 1 base; bases with no gene match: 10. The CDR3 sequence is 17 residues long. From germline, CDR1 is SGHVS and CDR2 FQNEAQ. DNA for the CDR3: TGTGCCAGCAGCTTAGGGGTCAGCGGGGGGGCTGGCGAGACCCAGTACTTC. Its translation is CASSLGVSGGAGETQYF.

In this sample, this clonotype turned up many times. This beta chain slipped into a library made for alpha chains as a stray read, so its size is not meaningful. The chain joins TRBV9 to TRBJ2-7; D is possibly TRBD1 or TRBD2 (6 bases each). The V end was cut by 0 bases, the J end by 4 bases, with 11 bases between. The CDR3 sequence is 14 residues long. CDR1 and CDR2 (germline): SGDLS, YYNGEE. The CDR3: CASSVGWGAYEQYF. As DNA, the CDR3 is TGTGCCAGCAGCGTAGGCTGGGGGGCTTACGAGCAGTACTTC.

This clonotype was found many times. This beta chain is a stray sequence in a library constructed for alpha chains; its clone size is not meaningful. The chain has TRBV7-2 and TRBJ2-5; 9 bases line up with TRBD1. Germline CDR1 reads SGHTA; CDR2 reads FQGNSA. The CDR3 consists of 14 residues. V dropped 4 bases and J dropped 5; count of bases not matched to a gene: 5. The CDR3 DNA reads as TGTGCCAGCAGCTCGACAGGGGGTGAGGAGACCCAGTACTTC. This sequence encodes CASSSTGGEETQYF.

This clonotype was recorded at least ten times. Since the library was made to target alpha chains, this beta chain is a stray read and its abundance is not meaningful. The chain combines TRBV18 with TRBJ2-5; unclear D gene. This CDR3 spans 14 amino acids. Germline values: CDR1 KGHSH, CDR2 LQKENI. Trimming removed 3 bases at V and 1 base at J, with 9 bases between. DNA of the CDR3: TGTGCCAGCTCACCCCCCGGGCCCCAAGAGACCCAGTACTTC. Translation: CASSPPGPQETQYF.

This clonotype has a count of ten or more. The size of this beta chain means little, since it is a stray read in a library made for alpha chains. The rearrangement joins TRBV7-2 to TRBJ2-1; TRBD2 matches 7 bases. J lost 6 bases, V lost 5 bases, and 10 bases had no gene match. Germline CDR1 is SGHTA and CDR2 is FQGNSA. The CDR3 loop spans 15 amino acids. The CDR3 region has the DNA TGTGCCAGCAGCCCCGTGGCGGGGGTTCCCAATGAGCAGTTCTTC. Amino acid sequence: CASSPVAGVPNEQFF.

This clonotype has a count of ten or more. For a library built for alpha chains, this beta chain is a stray read; little rests on its size. The chain is built from TRBV28 and TRBJ2-5; a possible D gene is TRBD2 (6 bases). This CDR3 contains 13 residues. Deletions cut 6 bases from V and 3 bases from J, with 11 bases between. Germline values: CDR1 MDHEN, CDR2 SYDVKM. As DNA, the CDR3 is TGTGCCAGCAGCTCCGGGAGAGAAGAGACCCAGTACTTC. Protein product: CASSSGREETQYF. Full variable domain (rest looked up from reference TRBV28 and TRBJ2-5): DVKVTQSSRYLVKRTGEKVFLECVQDMDHENMFWYRQDPGLGLRLIYFSYDVKMKEKGDIPEGYSVSREKKERFSLILESASTNQTSMYLCASSSGREETQYFGPGTRLLVL.

This clonotype was observed many times. A library made for alpha chains picked up this beta chain off target, so its size means little. V and J are TRBV18 and TRBJ1-6, with 10 positions matching TRBD1. The length of the CDR3 is 13 residues. The ends lost 3 bases at V and 10 bases at J; junction bases unmatched: 0. Germline V gene data show CDR1 as KGHSH and CDR2 as LQKENI. The DNA of the CDR3 is TGTGCCAGCTCACCGGGACAGGGGTCACCCCTCCACTTT. This translates into CASSPGQGSPLHF.

This clonotype has only a few counts. The library was designed around alpha chains, so this beta chain is a stray read whose abundance carries little weight. The chain combines TRBV10-3 with TRBJ1-2, with a tentative D call TRBD1 (6 bases). Trimming stripped 3 bases from V and 3 bases from J, with 14 bases between. The CDR3 has 15 amino acids. CDR1 is ENHRY, CDR2 SYGVKD, per germline. The DNA of the CDR3 is TGTGCCATCAGTGAAAACCCGGGGGCCTACTATGGCTACACCTTC. Translation: CAISENPGAYYGYTF.

This clonotype was counted many times. This beta chain appears as a stray read in a library generated for alpha chains; its size is not informative. The chain joins TRBV27 to TRBJ1-2, with TRBD1 as a possible D gene (5 bases). Germline V lookup: CDR1 MNHEY, CDR2 SMNVEV (reference sequence). The CDR3 has 16 amino acids. The V end lost 4 bases, the J end lost 4 bases, and 19 bases lay between the germline ends. CDR3 bases: TGTGCCAGCAGTTCCCACCTGGAGGGGCATGGCTATGGCTACACCTTC. This encodes CASSSHLEGHGYGYTF.

This clonotype was counted many times. This beta chain is an unintended read in a library built for alpha chains; its size means little. V gene TRBV7-8 combines with J gene TRBJ1-1; D gene unclear. The CDR3 covers 13 residues. The V gene's germline CDR1 is SGHVS and CDR2 FQNEAQ. V was trimmed by 5 bases and J by 0 bases, leaving 7 bases between them. The CDR3 sequence is CASSAHMNTEAFF. Here the CDR3 DNA reads TGTGCCAGCAGCGCCCACATGAACACTGAAGCTTTCTTT.